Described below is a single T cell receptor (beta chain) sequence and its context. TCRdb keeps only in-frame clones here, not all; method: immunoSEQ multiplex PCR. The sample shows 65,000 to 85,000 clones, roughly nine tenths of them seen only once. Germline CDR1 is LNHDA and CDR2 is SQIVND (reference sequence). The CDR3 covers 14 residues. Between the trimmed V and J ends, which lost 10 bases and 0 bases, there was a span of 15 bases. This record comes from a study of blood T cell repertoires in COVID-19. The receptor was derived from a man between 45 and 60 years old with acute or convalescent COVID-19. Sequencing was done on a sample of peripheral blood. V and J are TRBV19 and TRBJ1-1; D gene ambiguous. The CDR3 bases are TGTGCCACCAGCAGCGGACCTGTGAACACTGAAGCTTTCTTT. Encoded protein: CATSSGPVNTEAFF. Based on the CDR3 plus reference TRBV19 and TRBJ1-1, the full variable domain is DGGITQSPKYLFRKEGQNVTLSCEQNLNHDAMYWYRQDPGQGLRLIYYSQIVNDFQKGDIAEGYSVSREKKESFPLTVTSAQKNPTAFYLCATSSGPVNTEAFFGQGTRLTVV.